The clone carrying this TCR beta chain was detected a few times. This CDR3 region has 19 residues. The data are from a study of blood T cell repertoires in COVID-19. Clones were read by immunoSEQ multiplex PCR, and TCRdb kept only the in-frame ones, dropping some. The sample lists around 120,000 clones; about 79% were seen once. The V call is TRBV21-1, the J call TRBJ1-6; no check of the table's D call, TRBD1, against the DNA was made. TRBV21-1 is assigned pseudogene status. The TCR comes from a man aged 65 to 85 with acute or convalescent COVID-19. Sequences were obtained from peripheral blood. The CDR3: CASSKKLGPWDRNNSPLHF. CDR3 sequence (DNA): TGTGCCAGCAGCAAAAAGCTGGGGCCCTGGGACAGAAATAATTCACCCCTCCACTTT.